These 12 T cell receptor beta chains were sequenced from one sample in a study of blood T cell repertoires in COVID-19. Sequencing used immunoSEQ multiplex PCR; TCRdb keeps in-frame clones, though not all of them. The table lists 220,000 or so clones, under 90% of them singletons. Material: peripheral blood. Source of these receptors: a woman older than 75 with acute or convalescent COVID-19.

The J gene is TRBJ1-5, the V gene TRBV6-5; the D gene is possibly TRBD1 (5 bases). V was pared by 4 bases and J by 1 base, with 14 bases between. The CDR3 runs to 16 residues. Germline CDR1 reads MNHEY; CDR2 reads SVGAGI. The CDR3: CASSSLGGLSNQPQHF. In DNA, the CDR3 is TGTGCCAGCAGTTCCCTCGGGGGTTTGAGCAATCAGCCCCAGCATTTT.

This chain connects TRBV19 to TRBJ2-1, with 13 bases fitting TRBD2. The V gene's germline CDR1 is LNHDA and CDR2 SQIVND (reference sequence). This CDR3 region has 16 residues. The trim removed 4 bases at V and 5 bases at J, leaving 5 bases unmatched. The CDR3 DNA is TGTGCCAGTAGTACCTTGACTAGCGGGGGGCACAATGAGCAGTTCTTC. This sequence encodes CASSTLTSGGHNEQFF. The full variable domain, completed using reference TRBV19 and TRBJ2-1, is DGGITQSPKYLFRKEGQNVTLSCEQNLNHDAMYWYRQDPGQGLRLIYYSQIVNDFQKGDIAEGYSVSREKKESFPLTVTSAQKNPTAFYLCASSTLTSGGHNEQFFGPGTRLTVL.

The chain employs TRBV29-1 and TRBJ1-1; a possible D gene is TRBD1 (5 bases). V was shortened by 3 bases and J by 5 bases, with 10 bases between the two germline ends. The CDR3 totals 12 residues. Germline V gene data show CDR1 as SQVTM and CDR2 as ANQGSEA. CDR3 sequence: CSVDTDTTEAFF. For the CDR3, the DNA is TGCAGCGTTGACACGGACACAACTGAAGCTTTCTTT.

Remarks on this clone: One end of the junction does not line up with germline, which may come from a read error. The same CDR3 is also encoded by other DNA sequences in this sample. V gene TRBV11-3 combines with J gene TRBJ2-7; 7 bases match TRBD1. Germline V gene data show CDR1 as SGHNT and CDR2 as YENEEA. The CDR3 covers 15 residues. CDR3 nucleotide sequence: TGTGCCAGCAGCCTAGAAAGGGGGCTGGGCTACGAGCAGTACTTC. This encodes CASSLERGLGYEQYF.

V usage is TRBV9 and J usage is TRBJ1-1; possibly TRBD1 for D (6 bases). CDR3 length equals 14 residues. Between the trimmed V and J ends, which lost 4 bases and 4 bases, there was a span of 14 bases. Looked up from germline, CDR1 is SGDLS and CDR2 is YYNGEE. CDR3 protein: CASSPTGSGTEAFF. The CDR3 nucleotides read TGTGCCAGCAGCCCTACAGGGAGCGGCACTGAAGCTTTCTTT.

The rearrangement links TRBV5-8 to TRBJ2-5; 13 nucleotides agree with TRBD2. Germline CDR1 and CDR2: SGHTS and YDEGEE. This CDR3 is built from 17 residues. V lost 6 bases, J lost 5 bases, and 13 bases stayed unmatched. The CDR3 spells CASTHRTSGGAGETQYF. The DNA of the CDR3 is TGTGCCAGCACCCACCGAACTAGCGGGGGGGCCGGGGAGACCCAGTACTTC.

The rearrangement uses TRBV12-3 or TRBV12-4 and TRBJ2-7; 9 nucleotides agree with TRBD2. The V segment lost 3 bases and the J segment 13 bases; nucleotides outside the gene matches: 7. The CDR3 sequence is 12 residues long. The CDR3 loop reads CASSFGRGGSYF. CDR3 nucleotide sequence: TGTGCCAGCAGTTTCGGGCGGGGGGGCTCATACTTC.

The table lists this clone with a count of one. This rearrangement joins TRBV7-9 to TRBJ2-7, with D perhaps matching TRBD1 (5 bases). CDR1 SEHNR and CDR2 FQNEAQ come from the germline V gene (reference sequence). The CDR3 has 14 residues. V shed 5 bases and J shed 1 base, with 12 bases lying between them. CDR3 sequence (DNA): TGTGCCAGCAGCGTTGCCCAGGGTTCCTACGAGCAGTACTTC. This translates into CASSVAQGSYEQYF.

The chain joins TRBV6-2 or TRBV6-3 to TRBJ2-1; maybe TRBD2 (6 bases). The germline V gene encodes CDR1 MNHEY and CDR2 SVGEGT. V was clipped by 2 bases and J by 2 bases, with 10 bases between them. This CDR3 has 15 amino acids. The CDR3 spells CASSYGRGTYNEQFF. The CDR3 DNA reads as TGTGCCAGCAGTTACGGCCGGGGGACCTACAATGAGCAGTTCTTC.

The V and J genes are TRBV7-8 and TRBJ1-5; 12 nucleotides line up with TRBD1. The CDR3 covers 17 residues. J was trimmed by 7 bases and V by 2 bases; bases with no gene match: 9. Germline V gives CDR1 SGHVS, CDR2 FQNEAQ. The CDR3, as DNA: TGTGCCAGCAGCTTATCGGGACAGGGGGCGTTCAGGCAGCCCCAGCATTTT. Protein sequence: CASSLSGQGAFRQPQHF.

The J gene is TRBJ2-7, the V gene TRBV7-2; the match to TRBD1 covers 9 bases. Trimming at V came to 5 bases and at J to 5 bases, leaving 10 bases not matched to a gene. Germline loops: CDR1 SGHTA, CDR2 FQGNSA. The CDR3 contains 15 residues. CDR3 sequence: CASSVGGTGRDEQYF. The CDR3 DNA reads as TGTGCCAGCAGCGTAGGGGGGACAGGGAGGGACGAGCAGTACTTC.

CDR3 nucleotides: TGTGCCACCAGTGAATCAGGAAGAGAGTCGGGACAGGGATGGGAGACCCAGTACTTC. Encoded protein: CATSESGRESGQGWETQYF. This chain connects TRBV24-1 to TRBJ2-5; 9 nucleotides line up with TRBD1. The ends lost 4 bases at V and 5 bases at J; junction bases unmatched: 19. This CDR3 contains 19 residues. From germline, CDR1 is KGHDR and CDR2 SFDVKD.